The clone carrying this TCR beta chain was detected ten times or more. The antigen is not known. The sample comes from a study of Graves' ophthalmopathy and Graves' hyperthyroidism. Study outcomes and limitations: Most thyroid clonotypes with frequency above 0.001 were detected in blood too. Its predictions of ophthalmopathy progression gave the model roughly 71% sensitivity and 72% to 75% specificity.

Amplified material comprised TCR beta CDR3 regions derived from RNA transcripts. HTBI primers were used in a first-round RT-PCR, which preceded a second-round multiplex PCR. Each CDR3 protein gets one entry after TCRdb re-called the multiplex PCR reads with MiXCR. This sample has over a million distinct CDR3 sequences, with 35% to 40% found just once. This CDR3 region has 16 residues. V was clipped by 0 bases and J by 0 bases; unmatched bases: 4. In germline, CDR1 is SGHTA, CDR2 FQGNSA. Material: peripheral blood or thyroid tissue (not recorded which). This sequence was found in an adult man with Graves' hyperthyroidism. The chain joins TRBV7-2 to TRBJ1-2; 7 bases fit TRBD1. CDR3 sequence: CASSLAGQATNYGYTF. CDR3 DNA sequence: TGTGCCAGCAGCTTAGCCGGACAGGCGACTAACTATGGCTACACCTTC.